This T cell receptor beta chain was identified in a study of Tregs in tolerant kidney transplant recipients. In regard to this clone: Its antigen remains unknown.

Assay: immunoSEQ multiplex PCR; the TCRdb copy retains only in-frame clones and omits some. In the table there are about 4,800 clones, around 40% of which are singletons. General study results and limits: Tregs expanded with activated donor B cells seemed most donor-specific. No direct test of biological reproducibility was done here.

The germline CDR1 and CDR2 sequences are LGHNT and FRNRAP. V was trimmed by 2 bases and J by 6 bases, leaving 13 bases between them. The CDR3 extends over 14 amino acids. The material sequenced was CD8+ T cells from blood cultured with allogeneic cells. The rearrangement links TRBV12-5 to TRBJ1-2; D unresolved. This clonotype originated in a human donor in good health. CDR3 in amino acids: CASGLWWPVNGYTF. CDR3 DNA sequence: TGTGCTAGTGGTTTGTGGTGGCCGGTAAATGGCTACACCTTC.